The rows below give T cell receptor beta chains drawn from one sample of a study of T-cell memory formation after mild COVID-19. TCRdb reprocessed the 5' RACE reads with MiXCR, giving one entry per CDR3 protein. The sample has approximately 88,000 distinct CDR3 sequences; approximately 23% are singletons. The specimen was PBMCs or a T cell subset sorted from them (not recorded which). These receptors were taken from a man younger than 35 who had mild COVID-19 (a few samples of this study predate the infection). Cell type and time point are not known. Each CDR3 is given without its conserved first and last residue.

v_gene,j_gene,CDR3aa
TRBV7-2,TRBJ2-7,ASSSFPGTGYEQY
TRBV19,TRBJ2-4,ASSIADREDIQY
TRBV7-9,TRBJ2-7,ASSLALGSSYEQY
TRBV20-1,TRBJ2-1,SAISGTSGIDEQF
TRBV24-1,TRBJ2-3,ATSDFPEGPSADTQY
TRBV6-5,TRBJ1-1,ASSHTENTEAF
TRBV7-2,TRBJ2-4,ASSLVLAGQNIQY
TRBV6-2/TRBV6-3,TRBJ1-6,ASSYGATGRSPLH
TRBV7-9,TRBJ2-1,AGDWRNEQF
TRBV7-9,TRBJ1-3,ASEPGNTIY
TRBV20-1,TRBJ2-7,SARTGYSYEQY
TRBV5-1,TRBJ2-7,ASSSDRSSYEQY
TRBV6-2/TRBV6-3,TRBJ2-5,ASSPQRTGETQY
TRBV12-3/TRBV12-4,TRBJ2-5,ASSFPGLETQY
TRBV5-1,TRBJ2-1,ASKRTGGRLAYNEQF
TRBV29-1,TRBJ1-2,SVELQGWGYT
TRBV7-6,TRBJ2-2,ASSHYSQDTGELF